One and the same sample provided the 14 T cell receptor beta chains below, sequenced in a study of a mutant IDH1 vaccine in newly diagnosed glioma. Time point given: week 5, during vaccination. Alongside topical imiquimod, each dose of vaccine comprised 300 ug of mutant IDH1 20-mer peptide. Antigens of these TCRs are unknown. TCRdb's copy holds only in-frame clones and misses some; the assay was immunoSEQ multiplex PCR. The table lists about 40,000 clones, 91% of them singletons, with over 2% in the top ten. The sequencing used PBMCs, collected from a glioma patient whose treatment included an IDH1 peptide vaccine. The receptors shown here come from a man aged 45-60 years with glioma.

The chain joins TRBV9 to TRBJ2-2; D uncertain. Between the trimmed V and J ends, which lost 3 bases and 8 bases, there was a span of 11 bases. Looked up from germline, CDR1 is SGDLS and CDR2 is YYNGEE. The CDR3 totals 13 residues. The CDR3: CASSGALLGELFF. The CDR3 bases are TGTGCCAGCAGCGGAGCCTTGCTTGGGGAGCTGTTTTTT. Complete variable domain (other parts from reference TRBV9 and TRBJ2-2): DSGVTQTPKHLITATGQRVTLRCSPRSGDLSVYWYQQSLDQGLQFLIQYYNGEERAKGNILERFSAQQFPDLHSELNLSSLELGDSALYFCASSGALLGELFFGEGSRLTVL.

This chain joins TRBV28 and TRBJ2-7; the match to TRBD1 covers 12 bases. J lost 1 base, V lost 6 bases, and 4 bases had no gene match. The CDR3 runs to 15 residues. Per germline, CDR1 MDHEN and CDR2 SYDVKM. CDR3 DNA sequence: TGTGCCAGCAGATCGGGACAGGGGGCGTCCTACGAGCAGTACTTC. Its translation is CASRSGQGASYEQYF.

V and J are TRBV9 and TRBJ2-1; D is unclear. Germline assignment: CDR1 SGDLS and CDR2 YYNGEE. V was clipped by 3 bases and J by 4 bases, with 8 bases between them. The CDR3 totals 13 residues. In DNA form, the CDR3 reads TGTGCCAGCAGCGAGGCCCCGTACAATGAGCAGTTCTTC. This sequence encodes CASSEAPYNEQFF.

The chain recombines TRBV28 with TRBJ1-2; 7 bases agree with TRBD1. This CDR3 has 16 residues. The trim removed 5 bases at V and 2 bases at J, leaving 11 bases unmatched. Germline CDR1 is MDHEN and CDR2 is SYDVKM. CDR3 in amino acids: CASSQIQGVGNYGYTF. DNA of the CDR3: TGTGCCAGCAGTCAAATCCAGGGGGTGGGGAACTATGGCTACACCTTC.

The chain links TRBV6-5 to TRBJ1-4; the D is unclear. Trimming removed 7 bases from V and 3 bases from J, with 12 bases in between. The CDR3 contains 14 residues. The germline gives CDR1 MNHEY, CDR2 SVGAGI. In DNA, the CDR3 is TGTGCCAGCACCGGCGTGGGCCCTAATGAAAAACTGTTTTTT. Translated: CASTGVGPNEKLFF.

This chain uses TRBV7-8 with TRBJ1-5; D gene unclear. Germline CDR1 SGHVS, CDR2 FQNEAQ. The CDR3 consists of 16 residues. The ends were cut back, 1 base at V and 4 bases at J, with 14 bases in the middle. The chain's CDR3 is CASSLVGRLINQPQHF. In DNA form, the CDR3 reads TGTGCCAGCAGCTTAGTTGGCAGGTTAATAAATCAGCCCCAGCATTTT.

CDR3 nucleotide sequence: TGTGCCAGTAGGATGACAGGGTATGGCACTGAAGCTTTCTTT. It specifies CASRMTGYGTEAFF. V usage is TRBV19 and J usage is TRBJ1-1; TRBD1 matches 7 bases. The CDR3 covers 14 residues. Germline V CDR1 and CDR2: LNHDA, SQIVND (reference sequence). V was pared by 6 bases and J by 4 bases, with 8 bases of the junction left unmatched.

This clone was found once. The V gene is TRBV7-9, the J gene TRBJ2-7; tentatively, D is TRBD2 (5 bases). The CDR3 contains 15 residues. Trimming shortened V by 4 bases and J by 7 bases, and 20 bases separated the two germline ends. Germline V gives CDR1 SEHNR, CDR2 FQNEAQ (reference sequence). The CDR3 spells CASSSFMVSVWEQYF. In nucleotides, the CDR3 is TGTGCCAGCAGCTCGTTCATGGTTAGCGTTTGGGAGCAGTACTTC.

This clone was observed a few times. This rearrangement joins TRBV5-5 to TRBJ2-1; D tentatively reads TRBD1 or TRBD2 (6 bases each). Germline CDR1 and CDR2: SGHKS and YYEKEE (reference sequence). This CDR3 region has 15 residues. The V end lost 4 bases, the J end lost 5 bases, and 16 bases lay between the germline ends. This CDR3 reads CASSAGRGLHNEQFF. The DNA for the CDR3 is TGTGCCAGCAGCGCCGGCAGGGGACTTCACAATGAGCAGTTCTTC.

This chain links TRBV30 with TRBJ1-4; D gene unclear. The V and J ends lost 4 bases and 4 bases respectively, with 13 bases between them. The germline gives CDR1 GTSNPN, CDR2 SVGIG (reference sequence). The CDR3 loop spans 14 amino acids. The CDR3 nucleotides are TGTGCCTGGAACCGAATCTCGGATAATGAAAAACTGTTTTTT. Translating it yields CAWNRISDNEKLFF.

The rearrangement links TRBV6-4 to TRBJ1-2, with D hard to call. Germline lookup yields CDR1 MRHNA and CDR2 SNTAGT. The CDR3 extends over 11 amino acids. Trimming removed 2 bases from V and 2 bases from J, with 0 bases in between. Here the CDR3 DNA reads TGTGCCAGCAGTGACAACTATGGCTACACCTTC. This encodes CASSDNYGYTF.

The table lists this clone with a few counts. The chain has TRBV4-2 and TRBJ1-5, with D maybe TRBD1 (5 bases). Germline-derived CDR1 and CDR2 are LGHNA and YNFKEQ. V was clipped by 0 bases and J by 3 bases, with 12 bases between them. The CDR3 extends over 16 amino acids. Written as DNA, the CDR3 is TGTGCCAGCAGCCAAGATCTCAGGGTCAACAATCAGCCCCAGCATTTT. Its protein product is CASSQDLRVNNQPQHF.

The chain joins TRBV7-9 to TRBJ2-1, with 12 bases that match TRBD2. From germline, CDR1 is SEHNR and CDR2 FQNEAQ (reference sequence). The junction had 5 bases not matched to a gene; V was cut back by 4 bases and J by 7 bases. This CDR3 region has 15 residues. DNA of the CDR3: TGTGCCAGCAGCTCGACTAGCGGGGGTGGGAATGAGCAGTTCTTC. Amino acid sequence: CASSSTSGGGNEQFF.

The V gene is TRBV14, the J gene TRBJ2-7; D not resolved. V was shortened by 0 bases and J by 0 bases, with 6 bases between the two germline ends. Germline V gives CDR1 SGHDN, CDR2 FVKESK. The CDR3 has 14 amino acids. The CDR3 DNA is TGTGCCAGCAGCCAAGATTGGAGCTCCTACGAGCAGTACTTC. It translates to CASSQDWSSYEQYF.